The rows below give T cell receptor beta chains drawn from one sample of a study of healthy donors' naive CD4 and CD8 T cells. TCRdb itself ran the reads through MiXCR, one entry per CDR3 protein. The table has about 200,000 distinct CDR3 sequences, about 70% seen once; the top ten hold roughly 2.4%. The material sequenced was naive CD4+ and CD8+ T cells sorted from blood, pooled from several donors. The receptors were sampled from a pool of human donors in good health; the sample pools cells from several healthy donors. The CDR3 runs from the conserved cysteine through the conserved F or W. A D gene is named only where the DNA matches it firmly. Some rows mark clone size as missing; the rest say once, few, many or name a class of expanded clone.

D,V,length,J,size,CDR3,DNA
-,TRBV30,12,TRBJ2-2,-,CAWSVPPGELFF,TGTGCCTGGAGTGTACCCCCCGGGGAGCTGTTTTTT
-,TRBV6-2/TRBV6-3,11,TRBJ2-1,-,CASSAHNEQFF,TGTGCCAGCAGTGCCCACAATGAGCAGTTCTTC
TRBD2,TRBV27,15,TRBJ2-1,-,CASTALAGGRNEQFF,TGTGCCAGCACCGCTCTAGCGGGAGGTCGGAATGAGCAGTTCTTC
TRBD2,TRBV6-6,17,TRBJ2-3,-,CASSHPGLAVGTDTQYF,TGTGCCAGCAGTCACCCGGGACTAGCGGTGGGCACAGATACGCAGTATTTT
-,TRBV19,14,TRBJ2-7,-,CASSMILDSYEQYF,TGTGCCAGTAGTATGATTTTGGACTCCTACGAGCAGTACTTC
-,TRBV29-1,13,TRBJ2-7,-,CSVVWGAFYEQYF,TGCAGCGTTGTGTGGGGGGCATTCTACGAGCAGTACTTC
TRBD1,TRBV6-6,15,TRBJ1-2,-,CASSSPDRGLYGYTF,TGTGCCAGCAGTTCCCCCGACAGGGGCCTCTATGGCTACACCTTC
-,TRBV18,15,TRBJ2-1,once,CASSPPSGSPGEQFF,TGTGCCAGCTCACCACCGAGCGGGTCCCCCGGGGAGCAGTTCTTC
-,TRBV19,12,TRBJ2-7,few,CASSSDPYEQYF,TGTGCCAGTAGTAGTGATCCCTACGAGCAGTACTTC
-,TRBV6-2/TRBV6-3,12,TRBJ2-7,-,CASSYPGPEQYF,TGTGCCAGCAGTTACCCAGGACCCGAGCAGTACTTC
-,TRBV27,14,TRBJ1-1,-,CASSAGSMVFRAFF,TGTGCCAGCAGCGCAGGGTCAATGGTTTTCAGAGCTTTCTTT
-,TRBV27,14,TRBJ1-3,-,CASSSGTAGNTIYF,TGTGCCAGCAGTTCCGGGACGGCCGGAAACACCATATATTTT
TRBD2,TRBV7-8,16,TRBJ2-5,-,CASSVGLAKMGETQYF,TGTGCCAGCAGCGTGGGACTAGCGAAGATGGGAGAGACCCAGTACTTC
TRBD1,TRBV4-3,16,TRBJ2-5,-,CASSQDGTGTEETQYF,TGCGCCAGCAGCCAAGACGGGACAGGGACAGAAGAGACCCAGTACTTC
-,TRBV6-5,12,TRBJ2-7,-,CASSWNSYEQYF,TGTGCCAGCAGCTGGAACTCCTACGAGCAGTACTTC
-,TRBV29-1,12,TRBJ1-5,-,CSAVTGNQPQHF,TGCAGCGCTGTGACGGGGAATCAGCCCCAGCATTTT
-,TRBV7-8,16,TRBJ2-7,-,CASSLEVRTANYEQYF,TGTGCCAGCAGCTTAGAAGTCCGGACGGCCAACTACGAGCAGTACTTC
TRBD2,TRBV29-1,15,TRBJ2-3,-,CSVVPAAGGPDTQYF,TGCAGCGTTGTACCTGCGGCGGGAGGCCCAGATACGCAGTATTTT
-,TRBV2,12,TRBJ1-1,-,CARTTANTEAFF,TGTGCCAGGACGACAGCGAACACTGAAGCTTTCTTT
-,TRBV6-5,16,TRBJ1-1,-,CASSSPGSRRLTEAFF,TGTGCCAGCAGTTCCCCAGGGTCAAGAAGATTAACTGAAGCTTTCTTT
-,TRBV20-1,12,TRBJ2-5,-,CSARQYQETQYF,TGCAGTGCAAGGCAGTACCAAGAGACCCAGTACTTC
-,TRBV6-5,12,TRBJ1-2,-,CASRRESYGYTF,TGTGCCAGCAGAAGAGAAAGCTATGGCTACACCTTC
TRBD2,TRBV27,17,TRBJ2-7,-,CASSPYPALGRDYEQYF,TGTGCCAGCAGTCCGTATCCCGCCCTCGGGAGGGACTACGAGCAGTACTTC
-,TRBV29-1,10,TRBJ1-1,-,CSGGGTEAFF,TGCAGCGGGGGAGGCACTGAAGCTTTCTTT
-,TRBV20-1,11,TRBJ1-1,-,CSGPMGVEAFF,TGCAGTGGCCCAATGGGGGTTGAAGCTTTCTTT
-,TRBV6-5,14,TRBJ2-7,-,CASSYDRTSYEQYF,TGTGCCAGCAGCTATGACAGGACTTCCTACGAGCAGTACTTC
-,TRBV4-1,15,TRBJ2-7,-,CASSQETAGSYEQYF,TGCGCCAGCAGCCAAGAGACTGCCGGGTCCTACGAGCAGTACTTC
TRBD1,TRBV19,17,TRBJ1-1,once,CASSVNRRQGLNTEAFF,TGTGCCAGTAGTGTGAACAGGCGACAGGGACTGAACACTGAAGCTTTCTTT
TRBD1,TRBV4-2,15,TRBJ2-7,-,CASSQAPGQGYEQYF,TGTGCCAGCAGCCAAGCCCCGGGACAGGGATACGAGCAGTACTTC
TRBD1,TRBV29-1,14,TRBJ2-1,-,CSGAGGRGYNEQFF,TGCAGCGGAGCAGGGGGTAGGGGGTACAATGAGCAGTTCTTC
TRBD2,TRBV6-2/TRBV6-3,15,TRBJ2-7,-,CASRISSGSSYEQYF,TGTGCCAGCAGGATCTCCAGCGGGAGCTCCTACGAGCAGTACTTC
TRBD2,TRBV6-5,13,TRBJ2-3,-,CASSTLERETQYF,TGTGCCAGCAGTACCCTCGAGCGGGAGACGCAGTATTTT
-,TRBV30,13,TRBJ2-7,-,CAWSDWGSYEQYF,TGTGCCTGGAGCGACTGGGGGTCCTACGAGCAGTACTTC
TRBD2,TRBV19,14,TRBJ2-7,few,CASSLGLAPYEQYF,TGTGCCAGCAGCTTGGGACTAGCGCCCTACGAGCAGTACTTC
-,TRBV30,14,TRBJ2-1,-,CAWRPLGLHNEQFF,TGTGCCTGGAGACCCCTAGGATTACACAATGAGCAGTTCTTC